The clone carrying this T cell receptor (beta chain) was counted only a few times. Its antigen is as yet unknown. Libraries were prepared by immunoSEQ multiplex PCR; TCRdb keeps only in-frame clonotypes and omits some of them. In the table there are about 83,000 clones, 75% to 90% of which are singletons. This CDR3 region has 15 residues. The V and J ends lost 6 bases and 1 base, in that order; junction bases with no gene match: 4. CDR1 and CDR2 (germline): MNHEY, SVGAGI. This sample is drawn from a study of a mutant IDH1 vaccine in newly diagnosed glioma. Study-wide context: Treated patients had a mean age of around 40 years and a sex split that was roughly 62% male and around 38% female. V12 corresponded to week 35 and V13 to week 47.

Stated time point: week 47, end of study. In the vaccine, a single dose held 300 ug of the mutant IDH1 20-mer peptide, along with topical imiquimod. Patients carried new grade 3 or 4 IDH1-mutant astrocytomas lacking nuclear ATRX. Here the sequenced sample was PBMCs, taken from a glioma patient whose treatment included an IDH1 peptide vaccine. This chain links TRBV6-5 with TRBJ2-5, with 11 bases aligning to TRBD2. This clonotype was obtained from a man between 35 and 55 years old with glioma. The CDR3 sequence: CASSRTSGLQETQYF. The CDR3 DNA is TGTGCCAGCAGCAGGACTAGCGGGCTCCAAGAGACCCAGTACTTC.